This is a list of T cell receptor beta chains from one sample in a study of beta chain features in type 1 diabetes. The data were produced by immunoSEQ multiplex PCR, yet TCRdb's version contains in-frame clones alone and is incomplete. The data contain about 260,000 clones, about 71% of them seen just once; the ten biggest clones take up about 0.05%. Sequences were obtained from naive CD4+ T cells from blood. The receptors stem from a man younger than 40 in good health. Both conserved end residues are part of each CDR3. D genes are given only for firm matches. The size of a clone is reported for some rows only, either as once, few or many, or as a class for expanded clones.

len,v_gene,d_gene,abundance,j_gene,CDR3aa,CDR3nt
16,TRBV6-5,.,.,TRBJ2-2,CASSYSPGQLGGELFF,TGTGCCAGCAGTTACTCTCCGGGACAACTTGGCGGGGAGCTGTTTTTT
11,TRBV30,.,.,TRBJ2-1,CAWHSRDEQFF,TGTGCCTGGCACTCCCGCGATGAGCAGTTCTTC
15,TRBV7-9,TRBD1,few,TRBJ2-3,CASSRDRGGTDTQYF,TGTGCCAGCAGCCGAGACAGGGGGGGCACAGATACGCAGTATTTT
16,TRBV30,.,.,TRBJ1-5,CAFSLAYSGSNQPQHF,TGTGCCTTCTCACTGGCTTACAGCGGTAGCAATCAGCCCCAGCATTTT
16,TRBV25-1,.,.,TRBJ1-1,CASSDLTQGISAEAFF,TGTGCCAGCAGTGACCTGACGCAGGGAATATCTGCTGAAGCTTTCTTT
11,TRBV6-6,.,.,TRBJ2-5,CASSVRETQYF,TGTGCCAGCAGTGTCCGGGAGACCCAGTACTTC
15,TRBV7-9,TRBD2,few,TRBJ2-5,CASSWGGRSQETQYF,TGTGCCAGCAGCTGGGGAGGGCGGAGTCAAGAGACCCAGTACTTC
18,TRBV10-3,TRBD2,.,TRBJ2-3,CAISESPLAGGSTDTQYF,TGTGCCATCAGTGAGTCTCCACTAGCGGGAGGAAGCACAGATACGCAGTATTTT
12,TRBV30,.,.,TRBJ2-1,CAWSSSPSGQFF,TGTGCCTGGAGCTCTAGTCCGTCAGGGCAGTTCTTC
15,TRBV2,.,.,TRBJ1-1,CASSPEQGGGTEAFF,TGTGCCAGCAGCCCAGAACAGGGAGGCGGCACTGAAGCTTTCTTT
15,TRBV5-6,.,once,TRBJ2-4,CASSLGGIAKNIQYF,TGTGCCAGCAGCTTGGGTGGAATAGCCAAAAACATTCAGTACTTC
15,TRBV7-2,.,.,TRBJ2-4,CASSPERLAKNIQYF,TGTGCCAGCAGCCCAGAGCGGCTAGCCAAAAACATTCAGTACTTC
16,TRBV29-1,TRBD2,.,TRBJ2-2,CSADGGTSSLSGELFF,TGCAGTGCGGATGGTGGGACTAGCTCGTTGTCCGGGGAGCTGTTTTTT
17,TRBV15,.,.,TRBJ2-1,CATSRDWASASYNEQFF,TGTGCCACCAGCAGAGATTGGGCTAGCGCCTCCTACAATGAGCAGTTCTTC
12,TRBV30,.,.,TRBJ2-7,CASRDRSYEQYF,TGTGCCAGCCGGGACCGGAGCTACGAGCAGTACTTC
15,TRBV6-5,TRBD1,.,TRBJ1-3,CASSQAGTGRNTIYF,TGTGCCAGCAGCCAGGCCGGGACAGGGAGAAACACCATATATTTT
16,TRBV7-2,TRBD2,.,TRBJ2-1,CASSPGGTRTTNEQFF,TGTGCCAGCAGCCCCGGGGGGACTAGGACCACCAATGAGCAGTTCTTC
13,TRBV30,.,.,TRBJ1-1,CAWTPQPNTEAFF,TGTGCCTGGACTCCACAGCCAAACACTGAAGCTTTCTTT
14,TRBV4-1,.,.,TRBJ2-5,CASSQLGFGETQYF,TGCGCCAGCAGCCAATTGGGATTCGGAGAGACCCAGTACTTC